This passage covers 29 T cell receptor beta chains from one sample sequenced in a study of blood T cell repertoires in COVID-19. Profiled with immunoSEQ multiplex PCR; TCRdb holds only in-frame clones, not every one. The table lists 80,000 to 85,000 clones, around 88% of them singletons. What was sequenced was peripheral blood. Receptors originate from a woman of 80 years or more with acute or convalescent COVID-19.

The chain recombines TRBV7-9 with TRBJ1-4; 7 bases are a match to TRBD1. The germline gives CDR1 SEHNR, CDR2 FQNEAQ (reference sequence). This CDR3 contains 14 residues. V trimming: 2 bases; J trimming: 6 bases; junction bases outside the gene matches: 3. Here the CDR3 reads CASSLRQGHEKLFF. The CDR3 coding sequence is TGTGCCAGCAGCTTACGACAGGGACATGAAAAACTGTTTTTT.

The chain links TRBV11-2 to TRBJ1-2; D remains ambiguous. V was cut by 2 bases and J by 7 bases, with 5 bases left in between. This CDR3 has 11 residues. Germline CDR1 is SGHAT and CDR2 is FQNNGV. In nucleotides, the CDR3 is TGTGCCAGCAGCTTATCTCCTGGCTACACCTTC. It is translated as CASSLSPGYTF.

This clone appeared a single time. The genes are TRBV7-2 and TRBJ1-2; D possibly corresponds to TRBD1 (6 bases). V lost 4 bases and J 4 bases, leaving 13 bases between the germline ends. CDR1 is SGHTA and CDR2 is FQGNSA in the germline V gene. This CDR3 region has 14 residues. The CDR3 sequence: CASSSLGHGYGYTF. DNA of the CDR3: TGTGCCAGCAGCTCGCTGGGACACGGCTATGGCTACACCTTC.

The chain joins TRBV21-1 to TRBJ1-5. TRBV21-1 is a known pseudogene. This CDR3 has 13 amino acids. CDR3 sequence reads: CASRYTENQPQHF. The CDR3 DNA sequence: TGTGCCAGCAGATATACTGAAAATCAGCCCCAGCATTTT.

This chain connects TRBV6-1 to TRBJ1-3; no reliable D call. This CDR3 spans 16 amino acids. Germline lookup yields CDR1 MNHNS and CDR2 SASEGT. V was clipped by 0 bases and J by 3 bases, with 12 bases between them. The CDR3 protein is CASSEASTRVGNTIYF. CDR3 DNA: TGTGCCAGCAGTGAAGCGTCTACTAGGGTTGGAAACACCATATATTTT.

The chain recombines TRBV7-3 with TRBJ2-7, with TRBD1 as a possible D gene (6 bases). Trimming left V 7 bases short and J 1 base short, with 14 bases between. Per the germline V gene, CDR1 is SGHTA and CDR2 is FQGTGA. CDR3 length: 14 amino acids. In DNA form, the CDR3 reads TGTGCCAGCACCTTCCGGGACACTTCCTACGAGCAGTACTTC. Translation: CASTFRDTSYEQYF.

This chain's CDR3 is CASSMRQGQSGNTIYF. In DNA, the CDR3 is TGTGCCAGTAGTATGCGACAGGGGCAGAGTGGAAACACCATATATTTT. This chain connects TRBV19 to TRBJ1-3; 8 bases agree with TRBD1. This CDR3 spans 16 amino acids. The germline V gene has CDR1 LNHDA and CDR2 SQIVND (reference sequence). Trimming took 3 bases from V and 3 from J; bases not matched to a gene: 7. Complete variable domain (other parts from reference TRBV19 and TRBJ1-3): DGGITQSPKYLFRKEGQNVTLSCEQNLNHDAMYWYRQDPGQGLRLIYYSQIVNDFQKGDIAEGYSVSREKKESFPLTVTSAQKNPTAFYLCASSMRQGQSGNTIYFGEGSWLTVV.

V and J are TRBV12-3 or TRBV12-4 and TRBJ2-7; no clear D. The V and J ends lost 5 bases and 1 base respectively, with 3 bases between them. CDR3 length: 11 residues. CDR3 nucleotides: TGTGCCAGCAGTCCATCCTACGAGCAGTACTTC. Its protein product is CASSPSYEQYF.

This clone is a singleton in its sample. The chain carries TRBV28 and TRBJ2-5; TRBD1 matches at 10 bases. The germline V gene encodes CDR1 MDHEN and CDR2 SYDVKM. There are 13 residues in the CDR3. The CDR3 nucleotides read TGTGCTGGAGGGACAGGGGCTATCGAGACCCAGTACTTC. Translation gives CAGGTGAIETQYF.

The V gene is TRBV6-2 or TRBV6-3, the J gene TRBJ2-4, with D unresolved. V was clipped by 2 bases and J by 1 base, with 9 bases between them. The CDR3 sequence is 15 residues long. CDR1 is MNHEY and CDR2 is SVGEGT in the germline V gene. The CDR3 spells CASSYRRSAKNIQYF. CDR3 in DNA: TGTGCCAGCAGTTACCGCAGGTCGGCCAAAAACATTCAGTACTTC.

The V call is TRBV12-3 or TRBV12-4, the J call TRBJ1-5, with D tentatively TRBD1 (5 bases). The CDR3 runs to 13 residues. The germline V and J ends were trimmed by 5 bases and 4 bases, with 9 bases remaining between them. The CDR3 spells CASSHYRNQPQHF. The CDR3, as DNA: TGTGCCAGCAGTCACTACAGGAATCAGCCCCAGCATTTT.

The rearrangement joins TRBV29-1 to TRBJ1-2, with 8 bases that match TRBD1. The CDR3 covers 13 residues. Germline CDR1 and CDR2: SQVTM and ANQGSEA. The ends lost 6 bases at V and 2 bases at J; junction bases unmatched: 5. The CDR3 sequence is CSVGQGENYGYTF. CDR3 sequence (DNA): TGCAGCGTAGGACAGGGAGAGAACTATGGCTACACCTTC.

This clone was detected a few times. The rearrangement links TRBV19 to TRBJ2-1; 9 bases match TRBD2. This CDR3 is built from 12 residues. Trimming at V came to 6 bases and at J to 8 bases, leaving 2 bases not matched to a gene. Germline assignment: CDR1 LNHDA and CDR2 SQIVND (reference sequence). Written as DNA, the CDR3 is TGTGCCAGTAGACTAGCGGGCGATGAGCAGTTCTTC. Translated: CASRLAGDEQFF.

The chain employs TRBV7-8 and TRBJ1-2; D is unresolved. Deletions cut 0 bases from V and 2 bases from J, with 10 bases between. This CDR3 is 15 amino acids long. The V gene's germline CDR1 is SGHVS and CDR2 FQNEAQ. This CDR3 is CASSLAEGTNYGYTF. The CDR3 DNA follows: TGTGCCAGCAGCTTAGCGGAGGGTACCAACTATGGCTACACCTTC.

The chain links TRBV21-1 to TRBJ1-5; the DNA was not used to check the table's D call, TRBD1. TRBV21-1 is a listed pseudogene. The CDR3 has 21 residues. CDR3 nucleotides: TGTGCCAGCAGCCCCCGGGACAGGCGTTCAGGGAGTCGATATAGCAATCAGCCCCAGCATTTT. This gives the protein CASSPRDRRSGSRYSNQPQHF.

The chain employs TRBV6-5 and TRBJ1-1; tentatively, D is TRBD1 (6 bases). There are 14 residues in the CDR3. Trimming removed 7 bases from V and 1 base from J, with 13 bases in between. CDR1 and CDR2 (germline): MNHEY, SVGAGI. CDR3 sequence (DNA): TGTGCCAGCAAGAAGGACAGTCGGAACACTGAAGCTTTCTTT. It codes for CASKKDSRNTEAFF.

Note on this clone: Its ends do not fully match the called genes, so a read error is possible. The J gene is TRBJ2-7, the V gene TRBV18, with TRBD2 matching over 7 bases. The CDR3 is 13 amino acids. CDR1 KGHSH and CDR2 LQKENI come from the germline V gene. CDR3 in DNA: TGTGCCAGCTCAGAGGGACTATCGGGCGAGCGGTACTTC. Its protein is CASSEGLSGERYF.

J is TRBJ2-7 and V is TRBV5-1, with 10 bases lining up with TRBD2. Per the germline V gene, CDR1 is SGHRS and CDR2 is YFSETQ. The V and J ends lost 2 bases and 4 bases, in that order; junction bases with no gene match: 6. CDR3 length equals 15 residues. The CDR3 region is CASSFASGSGYEQYF. The CDR3 coding sequence is TGCGCCAGCAGCTTCGCTAGCGGGAGTGGTTACGAGCAGTACTTC.

This chain links TRBV6-2 or TRBV6-3 with TRBJ1-1, with TRBD1 as a possible D gene (5 bases). The V gene's germline CDR1 is MNHEY and CDR2 SVGEGT. V was clipped by 0 bases and J by 0 bases, with 14 bases between them. The CDR3 contains 17 residues. CDR3 region: CASSYSRYWGVNTEAFF. The CDR3 nucleotides are TGTGCCAGCAGTTACTCGAGGTATTGGGGCGTGAACACTGAAGCTTTCTTT.

The chain uses TRBV6-1 and TRBJ2-1; weak D call: TRBD2 (6 bases). Deletions cut 2 bases from V and 10 bases from J, with 18 bases between. Germline V CDR1 and CDR2: MNHNS, SASEGT. The length of the CDR3 is 15 residues. CDR3 sequence (DNA): TGTGCCAGCAGTGAAACGGGAGTGGACCGGGGGGAGCAGTTCTTC. Protein sequence: CASSETGVDRGEQFF.

The chain links TRBV15 to TRBJ2-2; D possibly corresponds to TRBD2 (7 bases). Trimming took 0 bases from V and 7 from J, leaving 18 bases between them. Germline V gene data show CDR1 as LNHNV and CDR2 as YYDKDF (reference sequence). CDR3 length: 17 amino acids. The CDR3 here is CATSRDHTGGAVGELFF. In DNA, the CDR3 is TGTGCCACCAGCAGAGATCACACGGGGGGCGCGGTCGGGGAGCTGTTTTTT.

Worth noting for this clone: This same CDR3 is encoded by further DNA sequences in the sample. The J gene is TRBJ2-7, the V gene TRBV5-1; TRBD1 matches at 9 bases. V gave up 0 bases and J gave up 6 bases; unmatched junction bases: 4. From germline, CDR1 is SGHRS and CDR2 YFSETQ. The CDR3 is made up of 14 amino acids. The CDR3 DNA is TGCGCCAGCAGCTTGGATGGACAGGGGAGCGAGCAGTACTTC. This sequence encodes CASSLDGQGSEQYF. The full variable domain, rest sourced from reference TRBV5-1 and TRBJ2-7, is KAGVTQTPRYLIKTRGQQVTLSCSPISGHRSVSWYQQTPGQGLQFLFEYFSETQRNKGNFPGRFSGRQFSNSRSEMNVSTLELGDSALYLCASSLDGQGSEQYFGPGTRLTVT.

This chain links TRBV5-6 with TRBJ1-3, with D possibly TRBD1 on 5 matching bases. Trimming left V 3 bases short and J 2 bases short, with 18 bases between. Germline CDR1 SGHDT, CDR2 YYEEEE. The CDR3 is 17 amino acids. This chain's CDR3 is CASSSVKEGQAGNTIYF. The CDR3 DNA reads TGTGCCAGCAGCTCCGTGAAGGAAGGACAAGCTGGAAACACCATATATTTT.

The genes are TRBV6-1 and TRBJ2-3; TRBD1 agrees at 9 bases. Trimming took 0 bases from V and 5 from J; bases not matched to a gene: 3. The length of the CDR3 is 15 residues. The germline V gene encodes CDR1 MNHNS and CDR2 SASEGT. The CDR3 DNA sequence: TGTGCCAGCAGTGAAGCTTGGACAGGGGTAGATACGCAGTATTTT. Its protein is CASSEAWTGVDTQYF.

The J gene is TRBJ2-7, the V gene TRBV5-1, with a tentative D call TRBD2 (5 bases). The germline gives CDR1 SGHRS, CDR2 YFSETQ. Deletions cut 4 bases from V and 4 bases from J, with 12 bases between. The CDR3 is 13 residues long. CDR3 bases: TGCGCCAGCAGCACGGATAGCGTTTACGAGCAGTACTTC. This translates into CASSTDSVYEQYF.

The chain couples TRBV11-1 to TRBJ2-5; tentative D call: TRBD1 (6 bases). CDR3 length equals 11 residues. Trimming took 4 bases from V and 11 from J, leaving 11 bases between them. The germline gives CDR1 SGHAT, CDR2 FQDESV (reference sequence). Written as DNA, the CDR3 is TGTGCCAGCAGCTACAGGGAGTCTCAGTACTTC. Protein: CASSYRESQYF.

The rearrangement links TRBV5-4 to TRBJ2-5; 8 positions agree with TRBD1. The germline gives CDR1 SGHNT, CDR2 YYREEE (reference sequence). This CDR3 has 14 residues. Germline trimming cut 3 bases from V and 4 bases from J; bases unmatched to any gene: 5. For the CDR3, the DNA is TGTGCCAGCAGCTCGACAGGGGTGGCAGAGACCCAGTACTTC. Its protein is CASSSTGVAETQYF.

The chain has TRBV19 and TRBJ2-2; TRBD1 agrees at 8 bases. V shed 6 bases, J shed 7 bases, and the junction held 7 bases outside the gene matches. Germline lookup yields CDR1 LNHDA and CDR2 SQIVND (reference sequence). This CDR3 has 14 residues. The CDR3 spells CASRRQGSSGELFF. The CDR3 DNA is TGTGCCAGTAGAAGACAGGGGTCCAGCGGGGAGCTGTTTTTT.

This chain connects TRBV7-2 to TRBJ1-1; D is ambiguous. The V gene lost 6 bases and the J gene lost 6 bases, with 23 bases spanning the gap. The CDR3 has 16 amino acids. Germline V gene sequence: CDR1 SGHTA, CDR2 FQGNSA. CDR3 bases: TGTGCCAGCAGATCCCGAGCAAGTTTCTCGGTGCCTGAAGCTTTCTTT. This translates into CASRSRASFSVPEAFF. The full variable domain, its missing parts supplied by reference TRBV7-2 and TRBJ1-1, is GAGVSQSPSNKVTEKGKDVELRCDPISGHTALYWYRQSLGQGLEFLIYFQGNSAPDKSGLPSDRFSAERTGGSVSTLTIQRTQQEDSAVYLCASRSRASFSVPEAFFGQGTRLTVV.